A selection of T cell receptor beta chains follows, all from one sample in a study of radiation and T cells in renal cell carcinoma. Only in-frame clones appear in the TCRdb table, and some are missing; sequencing was by immunoSEQ multiplex PCR. The table lists about 130,000 clones, around 82% of them singletons. The source was blood, collected from a patient whose treatment included radiotherapy and nephrectomy. The receptors here all came from a man aged 50 to 60 with renal cell carcinoma. Both conserved end residues are trimmed from each CDR3.

cdr3_aa	v_call	j_call
ASSETFLAGLIRGEQF	TRBV2	TRBJ2-1
ASSLGARAGTGELF	TRBV7-2	TRBJ2-2
ASRRLGDSYEQY	TRBV27	TRBJ2-7
AISESGFGHQPQH	TRBV10-3	TRBJ1-5
ASRTDANYGYT	TRBV5-4	TRBJ1-2
ASSMPGQRLHSGANVLT	TRBV19	TRBJ2-6
AWSVGGSNYGYT	TRBV30	TRBJ1-2
ASSHTARDSPLH	TRBV4-2	TRBJ1-6
AIASTSGGGNEQF	TRBV10-3	TRBJ2-1
AWSISETGVHEQY	TRBV30	TRBJ2-7
ASSPSNEQF	TRBV7-9	TRBJ2-1
ASSNPLEGQPQH	TRBV28	TRBJ1-5
ASSPGAGYGYT	TRBV2	TRBJ1-2
AWSRGWGNEQF	TRBV30	TRBJ2-1
ASLRTGWNSPLH	TRBV7-8	TRBJ1-6
ASSPPLGNEKLF	TRBV6-6	TRBJ1-4
ASSRSIGGHNEQF	TRBV27	TRBJ2-1
ASSLVQDTGELF	TRBV5-4	TRBJ2-2
ASSRSGITDTQY	TRBV5-1	TRBJ2-3
ASSVGQGLTGELF	TRBV10-1	TRBJ2-2
ASTSGQGFIYGYT	TRBV9	TRBJ1-2
ASREEYRYNSPLH	TRBV2	TRBJ1-6
ASSSQPTGTETQY	TRBV5-1	TRBJ2-5
ASSQDTWTVQETQY	TRBV4-3	TRBJ2-5
ASSLLAQVSTGELF	TRBV28	TRBJ2-2
ASSPEAGGFTDTQY	TRBV18	TRBJ2-3
ASSVEQRQTYGYT	TRBV9	TRBJ1-2
AWNTLGQGPNYGYT	TRBV30	TRBJ1-2
ASSLDLGEGKLF	TRBV7-8	TRBJ1-4
ASSTLQGSNEKLF	TRBV6-5	TRBJ1-4
ASSRPESTPGELF	TRBV5-1	TRBJ2-2
ASSLRDRNNEQF	TRBV7-3	TRBJ2-1
ASSWRTGGPSFGAF	TRBV5-1	TRBJ1-1
ASSLDRGSFYNEQF	TRBV5-1	TRBJ2-1
ASSIETGGTYGYT	TRBV7-9	TRBJ1-2
ASSLAVAYEQY	TRBV7-8	TRBJ2-7
ASSDAGQGNYEQY	TRBV6-1	TRBJ2-7